This passage covers 7 T cell receptor beta chains from one sample sequenced in a study of blood T cell repertoires in COVID-19. The data were produced by immunoSEQ multiplex PCR, yet TCRdb's version contains in-frame clones alone and is incomplete. The table lists more than 200,000 clones, approximately 84% of them singletons, with approximately 4.8% in the top ten. Sequenced: peripheral blood. All receptors derive from a man in his fifties with active or convalescent COVID-19.

The rearrangement joins TRBV19 to TRBJ1-1; perhaps TRBD1 as D (6 bases). This CDR3 has 15 amino acids. Germline V lookup: CDR1 LNHDA, CDR2 SQIVND (reference sequence). Trimming removed 4 bases at V and 0 bases at J, with 12 bases between. The CDR3 sequence: CASSTPGHLNTEAFF. The CDR3 DNA sequence: TGTGCCAGTAGTACCCCGGGACACCTGAACACTGAAGCTTTCTTT.

The chain links TRBV29-1 to TRBJ1-1; 11 bases agree with TRBD1. V lost 7 bases to trimming and J lost 5 bases; unmatched junction nucleotides: 6. Germline CDR1 reads SQVTM; CDR2 reads ANQGSEA. This CDR3 has 13 residues. The CDR3 coding sequence is TGCAGCGCCGAGGGACAGGGGGGGACTGAAGCTTTCTTT. It is translated as CSAEGQGGTEAFF.

The V gene is TRBV4-1, the J gene TRBJ1-5; no reliable D call. The CDR3 length is 15 residues. The germline V and J ends were trimmed by 4 bases and 11 bases, with 21 bases remaining between them. Per germline, CDR1 MGHRA and CDR2 YSYEKL. The CDR3 reads CASSRSPGESRAQHF. CDR3 sequence (DNA): TGCGCCAGCAGCCGGAGCCCCGGGGAGTCTAGGGCCCAGCATTTT.

The count of this clone is one. The chain recombines TRBV5-6 with TRBJ2-3, with 10 bases that match TRBD1. The CDR3 spans 16 residues. Germline assignment: CDR1 SGHDT and CDR2 YYEEEE. V shed 4 bases and J 8 bases; nucleotides not matched to a gene: 13. The DNA of the CDR3 is TGTGCCAGCAGCCACTCCCCGGACAGGGGGTCTATTACGCAGTATTTT. This sequence encodes CASSHSPDRGSITQYF.

The chain has TRBV5-1 and TRBJ1-6; D remains ambiguous. Germline CDR1 SGHRS, CDR2 YFSETQ. V was pared by 3 bases and J by 10 bases, with 8 bases between. The CDR3 is 12 residues long. The CDR3 is CASSWAGSPLHF. DNA for the CDR3: TGCGCCAGCAGCTGGGCGGGGTCACCCCTCCACTTT.

This chain links TRBV19 with TRBJ1-1, with D hard to call. The CDR3 length is 13 residues. Germline CDR1 LNHDA, CDR2 SQIVND (reference sequence). V lost 4 bases and J lost 4, with 10 bases in between. This CDR3 reads CASSNTRGTEAFF. The DNA for the CDR3 is TGTGCCAGTAGTAATACCCGAGGCACTGAAGCTTTCTTT.

This clone has only a few counts. The chain joins TRBV5-1 to TRBJ1-3; possibly TRBD1 for D (6 bases). CDR1 and CDR2 (germline): SGHRS, YFSETQ. CDR3 length: 14 amino acids. V dropped 4 bases and J dropped 3 bases, with 11 bases sitting between them. The CDR3 DNA reads TGCGCCAGCAGCCCATTACAGGGTGGAAACACCATATATTTT. As protein: CASSPLQGGNTIYF. Filled out from reference TRBV5-1 and TRBJ1-3, the complete variable domain reads KAGVTQTPRYLIKTRGQQVTLSCSPISGHRSVSWYQQTPGQGLQFLFEYFSETQRNKGNFPGRFSGRQFSNSRSEMNVSTLELGDSALYLCASSPLQGGNTIYFGEGSWLTVV.